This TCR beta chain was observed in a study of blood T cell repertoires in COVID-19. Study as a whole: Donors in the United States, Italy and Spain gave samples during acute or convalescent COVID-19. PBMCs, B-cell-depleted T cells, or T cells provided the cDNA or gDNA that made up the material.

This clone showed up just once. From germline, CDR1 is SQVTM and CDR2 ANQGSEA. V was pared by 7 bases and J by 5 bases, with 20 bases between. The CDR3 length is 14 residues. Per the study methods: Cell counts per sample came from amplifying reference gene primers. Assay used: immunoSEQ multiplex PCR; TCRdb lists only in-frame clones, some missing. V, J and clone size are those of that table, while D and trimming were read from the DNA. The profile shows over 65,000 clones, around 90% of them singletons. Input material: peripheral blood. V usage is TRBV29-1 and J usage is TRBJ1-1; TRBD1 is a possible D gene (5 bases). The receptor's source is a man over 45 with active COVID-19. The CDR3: CSAKTTGEWTEAFF. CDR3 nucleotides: TGCAGCGCCAAGACCACGGGGGAATGGACTGAAGCTTTCTTT.